The clone carrying this TCR beta chain has just a few counts. What it recognizes is unknown. The CDR3 is 11 amino acids. The ends were cut back, 10 bases at V and 3 bases at J, with 10 bases in the middle. Per the germline V gene, CDR1 is MNHNS and CDR2 is SASEGT. This record comes from a study of post-analysis software for immune sequencing data. Researchers reported that TCR beta cDNA libraries carried unique molecular identifiers. Approximately 0.5 million cDNA molecules were recovered from an input of roughly 0.95 to 11 million T cells. Each CDR3 protein is one row after TCRdb ran MiXCR on the PCR reads. The data contain roughly 700,000 distinct CDR3 sequences, roughly 29% of them singletons. Broader study findings: Higher frequency in patients than in controls was seen for 5 or 6 TRBV segments, with TRBV5-6, TRBV5-1 and TRBV20-1 among them. By F measure, strong co-clustering occurred among samples prepared in the same batch.

The receptor was isolated from a girl aged 10 to 17 with multiple sclerosis. V and J are TRBV6-1 and TRBJ2-7; unclear D gene. The material sequenced was blood. CDR3 sequence: CATAPLYEQYF. The CDR3 bases are TGTGCCACCGCACCCCTCTACGAGCAGTACTTC.